This is a list of T cell receptor beta chains from one sample in a study of cytomegalovirus exposure and HLA in healthy donors. Clones were read by immunoSEQ multiplex PCR, and TCRdb kept only the in-frame ones, dropping some. The sample includes about 200,000 clones, about three quarters of them seen just once. The sequenced material came from PBMCs. Receptor source: a man between 35 and 55 years old in good health and CMV-seronegative. The CDR3 runs from the conserved cysteine through the conserved F or W.

v_gene	j_gene	len	CDR3aa
TRBV7-9	TRBJ1-2	13	CASSLPGQYGYTF
TRBV7-2	TRBJ1-6	16	CASSPAGTATNSPLHF
TRBV2	TRBJ2-3	15	CASRDRGPSTDTQYF
TRBV18	TRBJ2-1	15	CASSLLAGLYNEQFF
TRBV10-1	TRBJ1-3	16	CASSNGIRGRGNTIYF
TRBV6-4	TRBJ2-3	15	CASSNLAGTTDTQYF
TRBV18	TRBJ2-7	14	CASSPQGRAYEQYF
TRBV10-3	TRBJ1-1	14	CAISGTSGVTEAFF
TRBV18	TRBJ2-3	13	CASSRGETDTQYF
TRBV4-1	TRBJ1-1	15	CASSQGQGRPTEAFF
TRBV6-1	TRBJ2-1	16	CATCDSGGNIYNEQFF
TRBV27	TRBJ2-5	14	CASRRIVPQETQYF
TRBV27	TRBJ1-4	14	CASSLGQGGYELFF
TRBV4-3	TRBJ2-2	18	CASSQDPSGGRYTGELFF
TRBV4-1	TRBJ2-1	17	CASSQDIGQGVRNEQFF
TRBV2	TRBJ1-2	11	CASSQTRGYTF
TRBV4-1	TRBJ2-3	18	CASSLTSGPTARGDTQYF
TRBV5-1	TRBJ2-3	16	CASGSTSGRAPDTQYF
TRBV10-3	TRBJ2-7	15	CAISAIDRNSYEQYF
TRBV7-6	TRBJ1-5	15	CASSSDRGRGQPQHF
TRBV28	TRBJ2-7	15	CASSLTSAKGSEQYF
TRBV4-1	TRBJ2-4	15	CASSLPTGNKNIQYF
TRBV7-9	TRBJ1-3	14	CASSLQGLGNTIYF
TRBV5-5	TRBJ2-2	17	CASSTGTGGLGTGELFF
TRBV5-4	TRBJ1-1	14	CASSPGQGVTEAFF
TRBV4-2	TRBJ2-1	17	CASSQVTIAETYNEQFF
TRBV9	TRBJ2-2	19	CASSAPPLAGGPGTGELFF
TRBV2	TRBJ2-1	14	CASIKRPPYNEQFF
TRBV15	TRBJ2-5	14	CATSERTTQETQYF
TRBV5-5	TRBJ1-2	16	CASSFSATGVGYGYTF
TRBV18	TRBJ2-5	14	CASSPRSGGETQYF
TRBV9	TRBJ2-2	19	CASSVASGTSGSSTGELFF
TRBV29-1	TRBJ1-5	14	CSVAQTNSNQPQHF
TRBV7-9	TRBJ2-7	12	CSSSGGEYQQYF
TRBV5-6	TRBJ2-2	15	CASSFDSRNTGELFF
TRBV18	TRBJ2-3	15	CASSQGTSGTDTQYF
TRBV28	TRBJ2-7	15	CASSFRAGGPREQYF
TRBV7-2	TRBJ2-1	15	CASSQGGQVLNEQFF
TRBV9	TRBJ1-1	16	CASSVVPGPMNTEAFF
TRBV6-1	TRBJ2-1	13	CASSDRGNNEQFF
TRBV19	TRBJ1-2	14	CASRARTVTYGYTF
TRBV28	TRBJ2-7	15	CASSSVGGGDYEQYF
TRBV4-1	TRBJ1-1	14	CASSLLQGFTEAFF
TRBV6-5	TRBJ2-6	15	CATLAGGLGANVLTF
TRBV6-1	NA	11	CASSDNYEQYF
TRBV19	TRBJ1-1	15	CASSILGGENTEAFF
TRBV27	TRBJ2-7	14	CASSISGRAYEQYF
TRBV7-3	TRBJ2-3	14	CASSPGGAIDTQYF
TRBV7-2	TRBJ1-3	19	CASSLYGTAAGVSGNTIYF
TRBV7-2	TRBJ1-5	16	CASSLAYGEVGQPQHF
TRBV19	TRBJ1-1	14	CASSIDGSRYEAFF
TRBV13	TRBJ2-1	14	CASSSGTRPNEQFF
TRBV6-1	TRBJ1-5	12	CASRQTGLDEHF